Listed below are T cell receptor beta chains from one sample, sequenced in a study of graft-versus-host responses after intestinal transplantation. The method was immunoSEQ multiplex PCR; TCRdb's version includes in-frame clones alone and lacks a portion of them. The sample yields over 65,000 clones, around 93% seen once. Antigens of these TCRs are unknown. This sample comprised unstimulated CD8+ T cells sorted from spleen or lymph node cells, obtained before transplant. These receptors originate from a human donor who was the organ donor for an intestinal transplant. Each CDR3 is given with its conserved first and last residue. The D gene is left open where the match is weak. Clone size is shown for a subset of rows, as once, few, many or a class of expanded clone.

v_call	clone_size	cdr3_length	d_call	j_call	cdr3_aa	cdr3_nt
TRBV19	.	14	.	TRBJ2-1	CASSIGTTYNEQFF	TGTGCCAGTAGTATAGGGACCACCTACAATGAGCAGTTCTTC
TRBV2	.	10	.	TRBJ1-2	CASSDVGYTF	TGTGCCAGCAGTGATGTAGGCTACACCTTC
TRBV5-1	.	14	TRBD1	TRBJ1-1	CASSMTGVNTEAFF	TGCGCCAGCAGCATGACAGGGGTGAACACTGAAGCTTTCTTT
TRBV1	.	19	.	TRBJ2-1	CTSSQHGLQSGRAHNEQFF	TGCACCAGCAGCCAACATGGGTTGCAGAGCGGGAGGGCTCACAATGAGCAGTTCTTC
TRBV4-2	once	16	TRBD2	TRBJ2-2	CASSQSGLAYTGELFF	TGTGCCAGCAGCCAATCAGGACTAGCGTACACCGGGGAGCTGTTTTTT
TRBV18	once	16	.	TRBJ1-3	CASSPNPLRFGNTIYF	TGTGCCAGCTCACCAAACCCGCTCCGGTTCGGAAACACCATATATTTT
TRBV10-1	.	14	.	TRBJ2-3	CASSERDDTDTQYF	TGCGCCAGCAGTGAACGGGACGACACAGATACGCAGTATTTT
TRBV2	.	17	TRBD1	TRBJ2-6	CASSGQGALSGANVLTF	TGTGCCAGCAGTGGGCAGGGGGCGCTTTCTGGGGCCAACGTCCTGACTTTC
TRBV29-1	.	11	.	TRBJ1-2	CSVQDSYGYTF	TGCAGCGTCCAGGACTCCTATGGCTACACCTTC
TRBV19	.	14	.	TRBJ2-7	CASSIGQGSYEQYF	TGTGCCAGTAGTATAGGTCAGGGGTCCTACGAGCAGTACTTC
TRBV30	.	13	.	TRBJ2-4	CAWTGPGEDIQYF	TGTGCCTGGACGGGGCCAGGGGAGGACATTCAGTACTTC
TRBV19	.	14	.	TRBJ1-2	CASSIEHREYGYTF	TGTGCCAGTAGTATAGAGCACAGAGAATATGGCTACACCTTC
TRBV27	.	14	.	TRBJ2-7	CASSLQGSSYEQYF	TGTGCCAGCAGTTTGCAGGGATCATCCTACGAGCAGTACTTC
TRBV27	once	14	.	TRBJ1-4	CASSLLGGNEKLFF	TGTGCCAGCAGTTTATTGGGGGGGAACGAAAAACTGTTTTTT
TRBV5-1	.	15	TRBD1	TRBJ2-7	CASSLEAGGFYEQYF	TGCGCCAGCAGCTTGGAGGCAGGGGGCTTCTACGAGCAGTACTTC
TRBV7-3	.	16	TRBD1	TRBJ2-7	CASSSTPGTAIYEQYF	TGTGCCAGCAGCTCAACCCCCGGGACAGCCATTTACGAGCAGTACTTC
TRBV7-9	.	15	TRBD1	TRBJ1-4	CASRAPGQFNEKLFF	TGTGCCAGCAGGGCGCCGGGACAGTTTAATGAAAAACTGTTTTTT
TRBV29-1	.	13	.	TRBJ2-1	CSVDEGLNNEQFF	TGCAGCGTTGACGAGGGGCTGAACAATGAGCAGTTCTTC
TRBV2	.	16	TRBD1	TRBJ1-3	CASSYPTGGIENTIYF	TGTGCCAGCAGTTACCCGACAGGGGGAATCGAAAACACCATATATTTT
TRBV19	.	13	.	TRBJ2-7	CASSSRISYEQYF	TGTGCCAGTAGTTCACGAATTTCCTACGAGCAGTACTTC
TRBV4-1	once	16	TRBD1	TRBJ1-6	CASSQEGQGTNSPLHF	TGCGCCAGCAGCCAAGAGGGACAGGGTACGAATTCACCCCTCCACTTT
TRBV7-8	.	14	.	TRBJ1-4	CASSLIRESEKLFF	TGTGCCAGCAGCTTAATCAGGGAAAGTGAAAAACTGTTTTTT
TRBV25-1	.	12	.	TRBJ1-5	CASGGGPQPQHF	TGTGCCAGTGGAGGGGGGCCTCAGCCCCAGCATTTT
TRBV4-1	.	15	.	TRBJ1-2	CASSPLAGVSLVNIF	TGCGCCAGCAGCCCCCTAGCCGGGGTTTCCCTCGTCAATATCTTC
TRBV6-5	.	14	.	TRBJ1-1	CASSYYAGNTEAFF	TGTGCCAGCAGTTACTACGCGGGGAACACTGAAGCTTTCTTT
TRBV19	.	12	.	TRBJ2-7	CASSLGNYEQYF	TGTGCCAGTAGTCTAGGGAACTACGAGCAGTACTTC
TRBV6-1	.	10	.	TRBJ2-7	CASSGYEQYF	TGTGCCAGCAGTGGCTACGAGCAGTACTTC
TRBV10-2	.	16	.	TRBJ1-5	CASRGGLTAGNQPQHF	TGCGCCAGCAGGGGGGGGCTTACCGCGGGCAATCAGCCCCAGCATTTT
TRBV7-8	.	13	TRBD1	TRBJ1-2	CASSLQGNYGYTF	TGTGCCAGCAGCCTACAGGGGAACTATGGCTACACCTTC
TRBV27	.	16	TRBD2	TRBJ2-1	CASSVTLGLAGNRQFF	TGTGCCAGCAGTGTAACATTGGGACTAGCGGGGAATCGGCAGTTCTTC
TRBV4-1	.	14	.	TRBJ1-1	CASSQGGSNTEAFF	TGCGCCAGCAGCCAAGGAGGGTCGAACACTGAAGCTTTCTTT
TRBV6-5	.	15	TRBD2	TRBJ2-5	CASSSSGTSWETQYF	TGTGCCAGCAGTTCCTCCGGGACTAGCTGGGAGACCCAGTACTTC
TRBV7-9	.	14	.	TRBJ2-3	CASSLAYSTDTQYF	TGTGCCAGCAGCCTAGCGTATAGCACAGATACGCAGTATTTT
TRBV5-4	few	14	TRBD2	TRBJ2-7	CASSDGTSGYEQYF	TGTGCCAGCAGCGATGGGACTAGCGGCTACGAGCAGTACTTC
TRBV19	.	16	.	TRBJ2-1	CASSIHSSQTYNEQFF	TGTGCCAGTAGTATTCATTCGTCGCAAACTTACAATGAGCAGTTCTTC
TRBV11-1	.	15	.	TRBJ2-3	CASSVRAISTDTQYF	TGTGCCAGCAGCGTCAGGGCGATAAGCACAGATACGCAGTATTTT
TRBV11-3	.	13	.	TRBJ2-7	CASSFRVSYEQYF	TGTGCCAGCAGCTTCCGGGTTTCCTACGAGCAGTACTTC
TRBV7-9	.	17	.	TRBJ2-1	CASSLAVGLPSYNEQFF	TGTGCCAGCAGCTTAGCGGTGGGACTCCCTTCCTACAATGAGCAGTTCTTC
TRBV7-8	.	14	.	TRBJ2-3	CASSLVLLSDTQYF	TGTGCCAGCAGCTTAGTCCTCCTGTCCGATACGCAGTATTTT
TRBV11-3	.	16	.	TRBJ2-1	CASSFWREGSYNEQFF	TGTGCCAGCAGCTTCTGGCGGGAAGGTTCCTACAATGAGCAGTTCTTC
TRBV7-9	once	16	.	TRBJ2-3	CASSSRVVSGTDTQYF	TGTGCCAGCAGCTCCCGTGTTGTTAGCGGCACAGATACGCAGTATTTT
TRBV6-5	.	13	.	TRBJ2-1	CASGAGANNEQFF	TGTGCCAGCGGGGCAGGGGCGAACAATGAGCAGTTCTTC
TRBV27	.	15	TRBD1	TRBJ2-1	CASSLDRGLYNEQFF	TGTGCCAGCAGTTTAGACAGGGGGCTCTACAATGAGCAGTTCTTC
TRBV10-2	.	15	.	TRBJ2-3	CASSELVRRADTQYF	TGCGCCAGCAGTGAGCTGGTACGGCGTGCAGATACGCAGTATTTT
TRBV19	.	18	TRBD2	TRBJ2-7	CASSIRASGPPGGYEQYF	TGTGCCAGTAGTATTCGGGCTAGCGGGCCCCCCGGAGGCTACGAGCAGTACTTC
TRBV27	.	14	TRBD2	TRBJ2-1	CAVGLAGSYNEQFF	TGTGCCGTAGGGCTAGCGGGATCCTACAATGAGCAGTTCTTC
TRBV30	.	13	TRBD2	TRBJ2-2	CAWRVAGAGELFF	TGTGCCTGGAGGGTGGCGGGGGCCGGGGAGCTGTTTTTT
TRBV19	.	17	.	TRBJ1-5	CASSIGPIRYSNQPQHF	TGTGCCAGTAGTATAGGCCCCATAAGGTATAGCAATCAGCCCCAGCATTTT
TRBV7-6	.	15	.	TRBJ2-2	CASSLGTGPTGELFF	TGTGCCAGCAGCTTGGGTACAGGTCCAACCGGGGAGCTGTTTTTT
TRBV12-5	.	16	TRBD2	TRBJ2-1	CASGSTLAGIVGEQFF	TGTGCTAGTGGTTCGACTCTAGCGGGAATCGTTGGTGAGCAGTTCTTC
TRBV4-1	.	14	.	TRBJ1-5	CASSQVDSYQPQHF	TGCGCCAGCAGCCAAGTTGACTCTTATCAGCCCCAGCATTTT